This T cell receptor beta chain was retrieved from a study of cytomegalovirus exposure and HLA in healthy donors. V trimming: 9 bases; J trimming: 5 bases; junction bases outside the gene matches: 4. Germline values: CDR1 MDHEN, CDR2 SYDVKM. This CDR3 has 12 residues. A multiplex PCR was run with 60 Vbeta primers and 13 Jbeta primers. Clones were sequenced by immunoSEQ multiplex PCR, and TCRdb holds only the in-frame ones, with some missing. The sample records about 160,000 clones, around 64% being singletons. The sample was PBMCs. This chain connects TRBV28 to TRBJ2-5, with 9 nucleotides matching TRBD2. The clonotype was recovered from a woman in her 30s in good health and CMV-seronegative. The CDR3 coding sequence is TGTGCCAGTAGCGGGAGTGCTGAGACCCAGTACTTC. Protein product: CASSGSAETQYF.